This TCR beta chain comes out of a study of neoadjuvant anti-PD-1 for oral cavity cancer. Time point here: after neoadjuvant nivolumab, at surgical resection. Germline values: CDR1 SEHNR, CDR2 FQNEAQ (reference sequence). This CDR3 is 12 amino acids long. V dropped 3 bases and J dropped 0 bases, with 2 bases sitting between them. A remark on this clone: Within the sample, other DNA sequences also encode this same CDR3.

Measured with immunoSEQ multiplex PCR; TCRdb has only the in-frame clones, and not every one. This table has about 32,000 clones, about 80% appearing once. Sequenced here: PBMCs, sampled after nivolumab (anti-PD-1) treatment. This chain connects TRBV7-9 to TRBJ1-1; no reliable D call. The sequence derives from a person between 40 and 85 years old with oral cavity squamous cell carcinoma. The CDR3 here is CASSLVNTEAFF. CDR3 sequence (DNA): TGTGCCAGCAGCTTGGTGAACACTGAAGCTTTCTTT.